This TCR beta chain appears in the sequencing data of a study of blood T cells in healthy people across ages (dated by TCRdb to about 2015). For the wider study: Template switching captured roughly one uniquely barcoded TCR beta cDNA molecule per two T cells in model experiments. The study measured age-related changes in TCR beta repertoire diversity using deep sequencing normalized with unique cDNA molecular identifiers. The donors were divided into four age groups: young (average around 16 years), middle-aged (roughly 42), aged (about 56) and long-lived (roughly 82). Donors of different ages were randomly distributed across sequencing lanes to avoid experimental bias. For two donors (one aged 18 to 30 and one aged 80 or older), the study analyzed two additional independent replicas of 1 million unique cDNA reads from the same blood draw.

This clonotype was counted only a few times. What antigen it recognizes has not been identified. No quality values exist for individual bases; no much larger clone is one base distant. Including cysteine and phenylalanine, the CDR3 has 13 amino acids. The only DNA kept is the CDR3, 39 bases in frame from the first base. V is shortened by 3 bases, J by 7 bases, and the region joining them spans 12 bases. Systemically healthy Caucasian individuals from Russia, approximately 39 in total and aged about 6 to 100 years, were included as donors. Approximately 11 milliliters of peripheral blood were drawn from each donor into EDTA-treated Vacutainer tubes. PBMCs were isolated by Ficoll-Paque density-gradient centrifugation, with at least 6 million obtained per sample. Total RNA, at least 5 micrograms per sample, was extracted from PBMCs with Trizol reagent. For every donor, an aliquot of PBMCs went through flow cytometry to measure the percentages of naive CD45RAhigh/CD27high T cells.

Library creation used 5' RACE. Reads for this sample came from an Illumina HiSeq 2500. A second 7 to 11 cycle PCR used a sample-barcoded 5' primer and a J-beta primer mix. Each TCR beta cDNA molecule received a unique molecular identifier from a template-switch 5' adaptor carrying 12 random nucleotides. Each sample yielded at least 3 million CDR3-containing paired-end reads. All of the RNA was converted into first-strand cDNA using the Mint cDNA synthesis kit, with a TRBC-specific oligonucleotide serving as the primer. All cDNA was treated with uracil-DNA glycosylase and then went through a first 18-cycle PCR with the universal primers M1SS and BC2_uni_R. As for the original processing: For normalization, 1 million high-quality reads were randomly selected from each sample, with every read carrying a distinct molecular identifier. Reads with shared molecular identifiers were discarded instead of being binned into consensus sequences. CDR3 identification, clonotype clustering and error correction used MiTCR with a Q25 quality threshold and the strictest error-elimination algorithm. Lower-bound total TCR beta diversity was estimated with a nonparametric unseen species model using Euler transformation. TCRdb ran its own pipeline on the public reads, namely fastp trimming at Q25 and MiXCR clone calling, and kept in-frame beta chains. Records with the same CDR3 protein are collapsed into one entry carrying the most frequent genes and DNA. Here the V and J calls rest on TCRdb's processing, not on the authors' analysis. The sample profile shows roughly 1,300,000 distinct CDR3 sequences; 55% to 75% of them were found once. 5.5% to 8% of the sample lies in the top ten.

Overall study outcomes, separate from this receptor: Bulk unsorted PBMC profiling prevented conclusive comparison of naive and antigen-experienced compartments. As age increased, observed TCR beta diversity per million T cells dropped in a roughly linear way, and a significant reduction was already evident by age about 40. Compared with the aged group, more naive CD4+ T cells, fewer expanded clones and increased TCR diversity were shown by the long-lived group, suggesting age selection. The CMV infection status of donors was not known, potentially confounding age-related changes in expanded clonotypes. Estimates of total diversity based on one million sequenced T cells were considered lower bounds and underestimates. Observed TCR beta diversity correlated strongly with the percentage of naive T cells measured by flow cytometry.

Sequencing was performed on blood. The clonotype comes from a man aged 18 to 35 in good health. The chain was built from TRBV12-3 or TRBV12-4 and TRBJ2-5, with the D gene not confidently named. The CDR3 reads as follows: CASSLVTGWTQYF. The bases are TGTGCCAGCAGTTTGGTAACTGGGTGGACCCAGTACTTC.